These 5 T cell receptor beta chains came from one sample sequenced in a study of CXCR3-negative and CXCR3-positive naive CD8 T cells. The TRB libraries of cDNA were built by UMI-labeled 5' RACE. TCRdb re-called the 5' RACE reads and shows each CDR3 protein once, DNA omitted. Found here are roughly 89,000 distinct CDR3 sequences; the top ten clones hold approximately 1.7%. Input material: naive CXCR3- CD8+ T cells from blood. Subset given: CD45RO-CCR7+CD27+CD95- naive CD8+ T cells lacking CXCR3 (TNR3-). These receptors originate from a human donor in good health. Some clones in this sample may be carry-over from other donors' samples.

J is TRBJ1-1 and V is TRBV5-1. Germline values: CDR1 SGHRS, CDR2 YFSETQ. The CDR3 has 14 amino acids. The CDR3 spells CASSLAGDYTEAFF.

This chain uses TRBV5-4 with TRBJ2-5; TCRdb lists TRBD2, though no DNA is available to test this call. This CDR3 region has 16 residues. In germline, CDR1 is SGHNT, CDR2 YYREEE (reference sequence). The CDR3 is CASSLARLAGSETQYF.

The chain joins TRBV29-1 to TRBJ2-2; TCRdb outputs TRBD1, but without DNA this stays unchecked. The CDR3 has 14 residues. Germline V gives CDR1 SQVTM, CDR2 ANQGSEA. The chain's CDR3 is CSIPGQGNTGELFF.

The rearrangement joins TRBV12-3 or TRBV12-4 to TRBJ2-5; TCRdb picks TRBD1, but there is no DNA to check that call. The CDR3 has 15 amino acids. The CDR3 region is CASSKGQGTPETQYF.

This chain links TRBV19 with TRBJ2-7; TCRdb picks TRBD2, but there is no DNA to check that call. Germline V lookup: CDR1 LNHDA, CDR2 SQIVND (reference sequence). The CDR3 spans 14 residues. The CDR3 loop reads CASSITSGAYEQYF.